This is a list of T cell receptor beta chains from one sample in a study of blood T cell repertoires in COVID-19. Measured with immunoSEQ multiplex PCR; TCRdb has only the in-frame clones, and not every one. Here the sample spans 60,000 to 75,000 clones, approximately 80% being singletons. The sequenced sample was peripheral blood. The source of these receptors is a woman between 45 and 60 years old with acute or convalescent COVID-19. The CDR3 runs from the conserved cysteine through the conserved F or W. D genes are given only for firm matches. Only part of the rows carry a size: once, few, many, or a class if the clone is expanded.

j_call	v_call	d_call	clone_size	cdr3_nt	cdr3_aa
TRBJ1-5	TRBV29-1	TRBD1	.	TGCAGCGTTAGACAGGGGTTTAGCAATCAGCCCCAGCATTTT	CSVRQGFSNQPQHF
TRBJ2-7	TRBV6-6	.	.	TGTGCCAGCACCGGACCTAGCTCCAAGCCCTACGAGCAGTACTTC	CASTGPSSKPYEQYF
TRBJ1-1	TRBV28	.	.	TGTGCCAGCAATGGAGTACGGGTCACTGAAGCTTTCTTT	CASNGVRVTEAFF
TRBJ1-1	TRBV5-1	.	.	TGCGCCAGCAGCTTGGGTGGGGGCGTAAACACTGAAGCTTTCTTT	CASSLGGGVNTEAFF
TRBJ2-2	TRBV7-9	.	few	TGTGCCAGCAGCCTAGACAGGTCCCCCGGGGAGCTGTTTTTT	CASSLDRSPGELFF
TRBJ2-3	TRBV28	.	.	TGTGCCAGCAGTTTAAGTGTCTGGTCCTATAGCACAGATACGCAGTATTTT	CASSLSVWSYSTDTQYF
TRBJ1-2	TRBV28	.	once	TGTGCCAGCAGTACTGACCGGGGGGCTAACTATGGCTACACCTTC	CASSTDRGANYGYTF
TRBJ2-1	TRBV5-1	.	.	TGCGCCAGCAGCTTGGTAGGGGGCGTCGGGAGTGAGCAGTTCTTC	CASSLVGGVGSEQFF
TRBJ1-1	TRBV10-3	.	few	TGTGCCATCAGTGATGGCCTCACTGAAGCTTTCTTT	CAISDGLTEAFF
TRBJ1-2	TRBV10-2	.	.	TGCGCCAGCAGCCCCCCGCAGGGAAGGAACTATGGCTACACCTTC	CASSPPQGRNYGYTF
TRBJ2-1	TRBV7-3	TRBD2	.	TGTGCCAGCAGCTTTAGCGGGGGTGGCTACAATGAGCAGTTCTTC	CASSFSGGGYNEQFF
TRBJ2-3	TRBV30	TRBD2	.	TGTGCCTGGAGTCGACTAGCGGGAGAGACAGATACGCAGTATTTT	CAWSRLAGETDTQYF
TRBJ1-1	TRBV3-1/TRBV3-2	.	few	TGTGCCAGCAGCCAAGGAAACCAATATGGGCCTGAAGCTTTCTTT	CASSQGNQYGPEAFF
TRBJ2-7	TRBV7-2	TRBD1	.	TGTGCCAGCAGCTCAGACAGGGGACCCTACGAGCAGTACTTC	CASSSDRGPYEQYF
TRBJ1-1	TRBV5-1	.	.	TGCGCCAGCAGCTTCACCACAGCGGGGAACACTGAAGCTTTCTTT	CASSFTTAGNTEAFF
TRBJ1-2	TRBV29-1	.	.	TGCAGCGTTGAATTGTGGCAGAACTATGGCTACACCTTC	CSVELWQNYGYTF
TRBJ2-7	TRBV3-1/TRBV3-2	TRBD1	.	TGTGCCAGCAGCCCGGACAGGGAACGTTGGCAGTACTTC	CASSPDRERWQYF
TRBJ1-2	TRBV3-1/TRBV3-2	TRBD1	.	TGTGCCAGCAGCCTCTCAGACAGGGAATATGGCTACACCTTC	CASSLSDREYGYTF
TRBJ2-1	TRBV6-6	.	.	TGTGCCAGCAGCTTATACCCCCCGGGGGAAGCGGACCTCTACAATGAGCAGTTCTTC	CASSLYPPGEADLYNEQFF
TRBJ1-6	TRBV2	.	.	TGTGCCAGCAGACAGGGAACGAGTTCACCCCTCCACTTT	CASRQGTSSPLHF
TRBJ2-1	TRBV6-5	TRBD2	.	TGTGCCAGCAGGGGGGGGAATACCTACAATGAGCAGTTCTTC	CASRGGNTYNEQFF
TRBJ2-7	TRBV6-5	TRBD1	.	TGTGCCAGCGATCGGGACAGGGCAACCTACGAGCAGTACTTC	CASDRDRATYEQYF
TRBJ2-1	TRBV3-1/TRBV3-2	.	.	TGTGCCAGCAGCCCTACAGGAGCCGCGAGGCCCAATGAGCAGTTCTTC	CASSPTGAARPNEQFF
TRBJ2-2	TRBV7-9	TRBD1	.	TGTGCCAGCAGGACGACAGGGGGTGACACCGGGGAGCTGTTTTTT	CASRTTGGDTGELFF
TRBJ2-3	TRBV27	TRBD1	once	TGTGCCAGCAGGACATACAGGGGGCGCGAAACAGATACGCAGTATTTT	CASRTYRGRETDTQYF
TRBJ2-7	TRBV2	.	.	TGTGCCAGCAGTGAAGCACCAGCGCTCGAGCAGTACTTC	CASSEAPALEQYF
TRBJ2-1	TRBV4-1	TRBD2	.	TGCGCCAGCAGTCTACTAGCGGGGGACAATGAGCAGTTCTTC	CASSLLAGDNEQFF
TRBJ1-1	TRBV2	TRBD1	.	TGTGCCAGCACCAAGCGGGGAGGACAGGGCAACACTGAAGCTTTCTTT	CASTKRGGQGNTEAFF
TRBJ2-1	TRBV5-1	TRBD1	.	TGCGCCAGCAGCTTAACGGACAGGGAGAACAATGAGCAGTTCTTC	CASSLTDRENNEQFF
TRBJ2-2	TRBV11-1	TRBD1	many	TGTGCCAGCAGCCGGGACAGGGGAACCGGGGAGCTGTTTTTT	CASSRDRGTGELFF
TRBJ2-4	TRBV7-8	.	.	TGTGCCAGCAGCCGAGGGGAGGCCGGAGCCAAAAACATTCAGTACTTC	CASSRGEAGAKNIQYF
TRBJ1-1	TRBV4-3	.	.	TGCGCCAGCAGCCAAGAAGTGTGGCAAAAGAACACTGAAGCTTTCTTT	CASSQEVWQKNTEAFF
TRBJ1-4	TRBV18	TRBD1	.	TGTGCCAGCCAGAGGGGGCAGGGAGAAAAACTGTTTTTT	CASQRGQGEKLFF
TRBJ2-2	TRBV6-6	TRBD1	once	TGTGCCAGCAGCATTAGACAGGGGGCCAACACCGGGGAGCTGTTTTTT	CASSIRQGANTGELFF
TRBJ1-1	TRBV28	.	few	TGTGCCAGCATATCCTTTAGCGGGTACACTGAAGCTTTCTTT	CASISFSGYTEAFF
TRBJ1-3	TRBV4-1	TRBD1	.	TGCGCCAGCAGCCAAGGGGGACAGGGAATCGCCATCTCTGGAAACACCATATATTTT	CASSQGGQGIAISGNTIYF
TRBJ1-1	TRBV19	TRBD1	.	TGTGCCAGTAGTGTCAGGGGGAATGAAGCTTTCTTT	CASSVRGNEAFF
TRBJ1-1	TRBV19	.	.	TGTGCCAGTAGTATTAACAGGGACCTGAACACTGAAGCTTTCTTT	CASSINRDLNTEAFF
TRBJ2-7	TRBV4-2	.	.	TGTGCCAGCAGCCAAGGGCAGGCCTACGAGCAGTACTTC	CASSQGQAYEQYF
TRBJ2-2	TRBV5-5	.	.	TGTGCCAGCAGCTTGGAGGGCAGGGCCTACACCGGGGAGCTGTTTTTT	CASSLEGRAYTGELFF
TRBJ1-2	TRBV12-3/TRBV12-4	.	.	TGTGCCAGCACCTCCAGGCGGGGGGGAGGCTACACCTTC	CASTSRRGGGYTF
TRBJ1-2	TRBV25-1	.	.	TGTGCCAGCAGGGGCTCGAGTTACGGCTACACCTTC	CASRGSSYGYTF
TRBJ1-5	TRBV11-2	TRBD1	.	TGTGCCAGCAGCCCCGACAGGGGCATCCATCAGCCCCAGCATTTT	CASSPDRGIHQPQHF
TRBJ2-5	TRBV4-3	.	.	TGCGCCAGCAGCCAAGAAATTTCTAAGACCCAGTACTTC	CASSQEISKTQYF
TRBJ2-1	TRBV9	TRBD2	.	TGTGCCAGCAGCGTAGGACCCAGCGGGAGCATCGGCAATGAGCAGTTCTTC	CASSVGPSGSIGNEQFF
TRBJ2-7	TRBV5-4	TRBD1	.	TGTGCCAGCAGCCGGGGACAGGGGCTGGGGGAGCAGTACTTC	CASSRGQGLGEQYF
TRBJ1-2	TRBV5-4	TRBD1	.	TGTGCCAGCAGCTCGACAGGGATCGCCTATGGCTACACCTTC	CASSSTGIAYGYTF
TRBJ2-1	TRBV16	.	.	TGTGCCAGCAGCCAATGGGCTGATGACAATGAGCAGTTCTTC	CASSQWADDNEQFF
TRBJ1-1	TRBV11-2	.	.	TGTGCCAGCAGCCGTCAGTTAGCAACTGAAGCTTTCTTT	CASSRQLATEAFF
TRBJ2-7	TRBV27	.	.	TGTGCCAGCAGTTTAACCGGGGGCCCAGGGGGTTACGAGCAGTACTTC	CASSLTGGPGGYEQYF